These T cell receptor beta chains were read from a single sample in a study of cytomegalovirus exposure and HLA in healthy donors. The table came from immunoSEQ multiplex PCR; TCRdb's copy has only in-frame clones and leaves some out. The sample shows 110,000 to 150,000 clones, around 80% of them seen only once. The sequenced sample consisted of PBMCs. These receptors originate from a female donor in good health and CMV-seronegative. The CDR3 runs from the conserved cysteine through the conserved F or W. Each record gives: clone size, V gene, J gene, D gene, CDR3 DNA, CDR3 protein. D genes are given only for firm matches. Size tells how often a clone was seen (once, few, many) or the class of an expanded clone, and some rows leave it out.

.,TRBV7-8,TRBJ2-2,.,TGTGCCAGCAGCTTAATCCCGAGCAAGGCGGTGGACACCGGGGAGCTGTTTTTT,CASSLIPSKAVDTGELFF
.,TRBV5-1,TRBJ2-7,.,TGCGCCAGCAGCGGGGGACAACTTCGCTACGAGCAGTACTTC,CASSGGQLRYEQYF
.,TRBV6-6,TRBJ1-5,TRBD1,TGTGCCAGCAGTCGACCGGGACAGGGTCCTCAGCCCCAGCATTTT,CASSRPGQGPQPQHF
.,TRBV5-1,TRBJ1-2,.,TGCGCCAGCAGCCCTTCCGGGTCCTATGGCTACACCTTC,CASSPSGSYGYTF
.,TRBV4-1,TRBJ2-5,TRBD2,TGCGCCAGCACTCCCCGGGGGGGGGAGACCCAGTACTTC,CASTPRGGETQYF
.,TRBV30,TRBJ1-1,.,TGTGCCTGGAGTGGAACCTGGGGGGTGAACACTGAAGCTTTCTTT,CAWSGTWGVNTEAFF
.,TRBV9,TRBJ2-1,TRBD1,TGTGCCAGCAGCCCCTTCGACAGGGCGGCTGAGCAGTTCTTC,CASSPFDRAAEQFF
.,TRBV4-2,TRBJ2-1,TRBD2,TGTGCCAGCAGCCAACAGGGGACTAGCGTAAACAATGAGCAGTTCTTC,CASSQQGTSVNNEQFF
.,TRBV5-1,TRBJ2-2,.,TGCGCCAGCAGCTTGAACCCAGGGAACACCGGGGAGCTGTTTTTT,CASSLNPGNTGELFF
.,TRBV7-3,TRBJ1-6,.,TGTGCCAGCAGCTTAACTAGCTCCTATAATTCACCCCTCCACTTT,CASSLTSSYNSPLHF
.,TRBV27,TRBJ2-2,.,TGTGCCAGCAGTTTAGAGTCCGGGGAGCTGTTTTTT,CASSLESGELFF
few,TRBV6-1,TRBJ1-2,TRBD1,TGTGCCAGCAGTCTGGGGACAGTCAACTATGGCTACACCTTC,CASSLGTVNYGYTF
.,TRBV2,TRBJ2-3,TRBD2,TGTGCCGGTAGCGGGAGCACAGATACGCAGTATTTT,CAGSGSTDTQYF
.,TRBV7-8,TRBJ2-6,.,TGTGCCAGCAGCTTTAGCTCTGGGGCCAACGTCCTGACTTTC,CASSFSSGANVLTF
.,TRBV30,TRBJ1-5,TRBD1,TGTGCCTTCTCGCGGGACAGGGGAGTTGGGCCCCAGCATTTT,CAFSRDRGVGPQHF
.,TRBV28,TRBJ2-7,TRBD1,TGTGCCAGCAGTTTGAGCCTCGCCGGGACAGGGGGCGCCTACGAGCAGTACTTC,CASSLSLAGTGGAYEQYF
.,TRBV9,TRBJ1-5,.,TGTGCCAGCAGCCCGCGGGGGTCGGGCAATCAGCCCCAGCATTTT,CASSPRGSGNQPQHF
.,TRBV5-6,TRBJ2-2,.,TGTGCCAGCAGCCTTCTTTTGGGGGCGCGCGGCGGGGAGCTGTTTTTT,CASSLLLGARGGELFF
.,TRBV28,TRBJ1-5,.,TGTGCCAGCAATGTGCAGTTGGGCAATCAGCCCCAGCATTTT,CASNVQLGNQPQHF
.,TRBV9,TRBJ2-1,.,TGTGCCAGCAGCGTAGACGTCTATTCATATGAGCAGTTCTTC,CASSVDVYSYEQFF
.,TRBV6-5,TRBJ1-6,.,TGTGCCAGCAGTTACTCTATAGGCCTGAGGAGATCGCCCCTCCACTTT,CASSYSIGLRRSPLHF
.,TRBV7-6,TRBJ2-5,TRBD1,TGTGCCAGCAGCCCCATAGGGACAGGGGTGGAAGAGACCCAGTACTTC,CASSPIGTGVEETQYF
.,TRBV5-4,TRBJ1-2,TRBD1,TGTGCCAGCAGCTCTTTATCTTCCGGGACAGGGCTCGGAGGCTACACCTTC,CASSSLSSGTGLGGYTF
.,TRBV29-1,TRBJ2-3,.,TGCAGCGTTGAAGATAAAGCCGATACGCAGTATTTT,CSVEDKADTQYF
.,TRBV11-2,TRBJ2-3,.,TGTGCCAGCAGCTTAGGGGGGCAAAATACGCAGTATTTT,CASSLGGQNTQYF
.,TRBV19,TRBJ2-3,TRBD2,TGTGCCAGTAGTATTAGCGGGGGGTCTAGCACAGATACGCAGTATTTT,CASSISGGSSTDTQYF
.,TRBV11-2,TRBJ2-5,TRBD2,TGTGCCAGCGAGCGGGGACCCCAAGAGACCCAGTACTTC,CASERGPQETQYF
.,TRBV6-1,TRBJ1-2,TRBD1,TGTGCCAGCAGTGTCGGACAGGGTGGGGGCTATGGCTACACCTTC,CASSVGQGGGYGYTF
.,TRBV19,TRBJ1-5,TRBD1,TGTGCCAGTAGTTACCCGGGACAGGGGGGCAATCAGCCCCAGCATTTT,CASSYPGQGGNQPQHF
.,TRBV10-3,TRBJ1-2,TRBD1,TGTGCCATCAGTGACCGATCTGGACAGGGGGCCGGTGGCTACACCTTC,CAISDRSGQGAGGYTF
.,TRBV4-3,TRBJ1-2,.,TGCGCCAGCAGCCAGGAAGGGAGGACGGGGGGTTATGGCTACACCTTC,CASSQEGRTGGYGYTF
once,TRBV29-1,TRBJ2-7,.,TGCAGCGTCCCCGCTGGCCTCTACGAGCAGTACTTC,CSVPAGLYEQYF
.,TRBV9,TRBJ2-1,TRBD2,TGTGCCAGCAGCGTAGCTACGGGGAGCGGGACGGACAATGAGCAGTTCTTC,CASSVATGSGTDNEQFF
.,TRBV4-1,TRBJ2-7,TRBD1,TGCGCCAGCAGCCAAGGACCCGACAGGGTATCCTACGAGCAGTACTTC,CASSQGPDRVSYEQYF
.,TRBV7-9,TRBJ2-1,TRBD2,TGTGCCAGCAGATTAACCAGCGGGGGGTACAATGAGCAGTTCTTC,CASRLTSGGYNEQFF
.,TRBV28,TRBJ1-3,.,TGTGCCAGCAGCCTAGGGGGGGCGCGTGGAAACACCATATATTTT,CASSLGGARGNTIYF
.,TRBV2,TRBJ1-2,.,TGTGCCAGCAGTGATGGCCAGGGCCAGAATTCTAACTATGGCTACACCTTC,CASSDGQGQNSNYGYTF
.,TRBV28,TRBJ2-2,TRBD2,TGTGCCACCTCTAGCGGGGGGTTCGCGAACACCGGGGAGCTGTTTTTT,CATSSGGFANTGELFF
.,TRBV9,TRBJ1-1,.,TGTGCCAGCAGTCGGACTGCGAACACTGAAGCTTTCTTT,CASSRTANTEAFF
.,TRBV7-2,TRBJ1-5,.,TGTGCCAGCAGCTTGGGATGGGGGGGAATCAATCAGCCCCAGCATTTT,CASSLGWGGINQPQHF
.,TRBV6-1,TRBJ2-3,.,TGTGCCAGCAGTGAAGGGTGGGGGCCGAGCACAGATACGCAGTATTTT,CASSEGWGPSTDTQYF